This T cell receptor beta chain was recorded in a study of CD8+ T cells in alopecia areata. Study background: For treated patients, severity scores reflected the percentage of scalp area affected. Study results and caveats: Only a single nonresponder existed, so baseline CD8+ expansion links stay unclear. Lesional scalp displayed greater clonality than normal scalp, most notably in alopecia totalis/universalis. Between patients, shared TCR sequences were less clear than in mice. This was possibly due in part to HLA diversity in the patient population.

Trimming took 3 bases from V and 7 from J, leaving 9 bases between them. This CDR3 has 12 residues. Germline values: CDR1 GTSNPN, CDR2 SVGIG (reference sequence). Indicated treatment: oral pan-JAK inhibitor, 5-10 mg twice daily. Investigators isolated RNA and reverse transcribed it into cDNA to act as the sequencing template. Assay: immunoSEQ multiplex PCR; the TCRdb copy retains only in-frame clones and omits some. This table has about 190,000 clones, around 60% appearing once. In the case of this clone: Its target is not known.

Here the sequenced sample was CD4+ T cells sorted from blood, taken at week 4, from a patient treated with tofacitinib. This TCR was recovered from a human donor with alopecia areata. The chain joins TRBV30 to TRBJ2-2; no firm D call. CDR3 nucleotide sequence: TGTGCCTGGAGCCAGAGGTTCGGGGAGCTGTTTTTT. Translating gives CAWSQRFGELFF.